One sample yielded the 20 T cell receptor beta chains listed below, sequenced in a study of molecular identifiers for immune sequencing clone quantification. TCRdb reanalysed the PCR reads using MiXCR and keeps one entry per CDR3 protein. The sample holds roughly 630,000 distinct CDR3 sequences, about 25% seen once. Sequenced material: naive CD8+ T cells from blood, with Jurkat cell RNA spiked in. Subset denoted: FACS-sorted CD8+CD4-CCR7+CD45RA+ naive T cells. The receptors here all came from a human donor in good health. Some libraries in this study had Jurkat cell RNA spiked in.

This clonotype showed up many times. CDR3 coding DNA: TGCAGTGCTAGAGAATCCGGGATGGGGTTCTACGAGCAGTACTTC. It specifies CSARESGMGFYEQYF. The J gene is TRBJ2-7, the V gene TRBV20-1; D is perhaps TRBD2 (5 bases). V dropped 0 bases and J dropped 3 bases, with 15 bases sitting between them. The CDR3 consists of 15 residues. Germline CDR1 and CDR2: DFQATT and SNEGSKA (reference sequence).

The J gene is TRBJ2-5, the V gene TRBV20-1, with TRBD2 matching 8 bases. Germline loops: CDR1 DFQATT, CDR2 SNEGSKA (reference sequence). The CDR3 spans 15 residues. V shed 0 bases, J shed 5 bases, and the junction held 8 bases outside the gene matches. This CDR3 reads CSARDPGGRWETQYF. CDR3 in DNA: TGCAGTGCTAGAGATCCGGGGGGGCGGTGGGAGACCCAGTACTTC.

This clonotype was seen repeatedly, ten times or more. The V gene is TRBV7-9, the J gene TRBJ2-3; D not certain. CDR1 and CDR2 (germline): SEHNR, FQNEAQ (reference sequence). The CDR3 is 15 residues long. Between the trimmed V and J ends, which lost 1 base and 2 bases, there was a span of 10 bases. CDR3 in amino acids: CASSLVPELTDTQYF. CDR3 bases: TGTGCCAGCAGCTTAGTCCCGGAGCTCACAGATACGCAGTATTTT.

This clonotype was seen ten or more times. The chain has TRBV20-1 and TRBJ2-3; 7 bases agree with TRBD2. Germline values: CDR1 DFQATT, CDR2 SNEGSKA (reference sequence). With V trimmed by 5 bases and J by 2 bases, 7 bases remained unmatched. The CDR3 is made up of 14 amino acids. CDR3 residues: CSADGGDPTDTQYF. The CDR3 nucleotides are TGCAGTGCTGATGGGGGGGACCCCACAGATACGCAGTATTTT.

The rearrangement joins TRBV28 to TRBJ2-7; possibly TRBD1 for D (6 bases). The germline CDR1 and CDR2 sequences are MDHEN and SYDVKM. With 3 bases removed from V and 2 bases from J, the gap between germline ends came to 11 bases. The CDR3 contains 14 residues. The DNA of the CDR3 is TGTGCCAGCAGTTTTGCACAGGGCCCCTACGAGCAGTACTTC. It codes for CASSFAQGPYEQYF.

The chain recombines TRBV27 with TRBJ2-7; either TRBD1 or TRBD2 may supply D (6 bases each). The CDR3 is 15 residues long. V shed 6 bases and J shed 2 bases, with 17 bases lying between them. Germline V gene sequence: CDR1 MNHEY, CDR2 SMNVEV (reference sequence). The CDR3 is CASRLQGGSAYEQYF. The CDR3 DNA reads TGTGCCAGCAGGCTACAAGGGGGGTCGGCCTACGAGCAGTACTTC.

V and J are TRBV6-2 or TRBV6-3 and TRBJ2-7, with D perhaps TRBD1 (5 bases). The CDR3 is 15 residues long. Per germline, CDR1 MNHEY and CDR2 SVGEGT. The V and J ends lost 2 bases and 5 bases respectively, with 16 bases between them. CDR3 DNA: TGTGCCAGCAGTTACATGGTCAGGGTTAACGACGAGCAGTACTTC. It specifies CASSYMVRVNDEQYF.

This clonotype turned up a few times. The chain links TRBV28 to TRBJ1-6; D unresolved. CDR3 length: 12 amino acids. CDR1 is MDHEN, CDR2 SYDVKM, per germline. Trimming took off 3 bases at V and 9 bases at J, with 6 bases between the two ends. This chain's CDR3 is CASSFVVSPLHF. CDR3 bases: TGTGCCAGCAGTTTTGTGGTTTCACCCCTCCACTTT.

J is TRBJ2-1 and V is TRBV19, with 11 bases identical to TRBD2. CDR1 is LNHDA and CDR2 is SQIVND in the germline V gene (reference sequence). The ends lost 5 bases at V and 6 bases at J; junction bases unmatched: 9. The CDR3 has 16 residues. The CDR3 DNA is TGTGCCAGTAGTGCTTACGGGACTAGCGGTGGCAATGAGCAGTTCTTC. This gives the protein CASSAYGTSGGNEQFF.

This rearrangement joins TRBV5-6 to TRBJ2-3; 7 bases match TRBD2. The CDR3 spans 20 residues. Trimming took 4 bases from V and 4 from J; bases not matched to a gene: 24. Looked up from germline, CDR1 is SGHDT and CDR2 is YYEEEE. The DNA for the CDR3 is TGTGCCAGCAGCCCACCTGTTCGAACTAGCGCCCTCGAGGGTCCAGATACGCAGTATTTT. Its protein is CASSPPVRTSALEGPDTQYF. The full variable domain, completed using reference TRBV5-6 and TRBJ2-3, is DAGVTQSPTHLIKTRGQQVTLRCSPKSGHDTVSWYQQALGQGPQFIFQYYEEEERQRGNFPDRFSGHQFPNYSSELNVNALLLGDSALYLCASSPPVRTSALEGPDTQYFGPGTRLTVL.

Concerning this clonotype itself: A much bigger clone sits one base away, suggesting this may be a read error. This chain connects TRBV5-3 to TRBJ2-7, with no clear D. TRBV5-3 is an ORF, and what it does is uncertain. Deletions cut 8 bases from V and 7 bases from J, with 16 bases between. The CDR3 runs 12 residues. The CDR3 DNA follows: TGTGCCAGCGGCTATAGACTGGGGGAGCAGTACTTC. It specifies CASGYRLGEQYF.

This clonotype was seen ten or more times. The chain couples TRBV6-5 to TRBJ2-5; 10 bases match TRBD1. Germline V gene sequence: CDR1 MNHEY, CDR2 SVGAGI. The CDR3 totals 15 residues. The V gene end was trimmed by 4 bases and the J gene end by 1 base; junction bases not matched to a gene: 3. The CDR3 DNA follows: TGTGCCAGCAGTTCGACAGGGGGCGGCCAAGAGACCCAGTACTTC. Protein: CASSSTGGGQETQYF.

The chain carries TRBV7-9 and TRBJ2-7; the D is unclear. Looked up from germline, CDR1 is SEHNR and CDR2 is FQNEAQ (reference sequence). The CDR3 length is 14 residues. Trimming took 5 bases from V and 0 from J, leaving 11 bases between them. The CDR3 nucleotides are TGTGCCAGCAGCCCGTCCCTGAACTCCTACGAGCAGTACTTC. This encodes CASSPSLNSYEQYF. The complete variable domain, with remaining parts taken from reference TRBV7-9 and TRBJ2-7, reads DTGVSQNPRHKITKRGQNVTFRCDPISEHNRLYWYRQTLGQGPEFLTYFQNEAQLEKSRLLSDRFSAERPKGSFSTLEIQRTEQGDSAMYLCASSPSLNSYEQYFGPGTRLTVT.

This clonotype was seen more than once but under ten times. This chain links TRBV5-6 with TRBJ1-2, with D unresolved. The CDR3 covers 15 residues. CDR1 is SGHDT and CDR2 is YYEEEE in the germline V gene. Deletions cut 0 bases from V and 2 bases from J, with 11 bases between. The CDR3 region has the DNA TGTGCCAGCAGCTTGGAAGGCGACGGCAACTATGGCTACACCTTC. Protein sequence: CASSLEGDGNYGYTF.

Notes on this clonotype: Possible read error: a much larger clone is one base away. V gene TRBV10-3 combines with J gene TRBJ2-7; D is ambiguous. Germline V CDR1 and CDR2: ENHRY, SYGVKD. CDR3 size: 10 residues. V lost 11 bases and J lost 4, with 9 bases in between. CDR3 region: CAHLRYEQYF. CDR3 bases: TGTGCCCATCTGAGATACGAGCAGTACTTC.

The sample holds a few counts of this clonotype. Sequence at one end of the junction differs from germline and may be a read error. The rearrangement joins TRBV4-3 to TRBJ2-7; the D gene is possibly TRBD1 (5 bases). CDR3 length: 16 amino acids. Germline V gene data show CDR1 as LGHNA and CDR2 as YSLEER. The CDR3 sequence: CATSQDVSRASYEQYF. The CDR3 DNA sequence: TGCGCCACCAGCCAAGACGTTAGCAGGGCCTCCTACGAGCAGTACTTC.

The V and J genes are TRBV12-3 or TRBV12-4 and TRBJ1-5; 7 nucleotides line up with TRBD1. The length of the CDR3 is 17 residues. Trimming at V came to 2 bases and at J to 2 bases, leaving 9 bases not matched to a gene. CDR3 protein: CASSLKGAGWGNQPQHF. CDR3 DNA: TGTGCCAGCAGTTTAAAGGGGGCCGGCTGGGGCAATCAGCCCCAGCATTTT.

This clonotype turned up a few times. The chain couples TRBV12-3 or TRBV12-4 to TRBJ1-1; D gene uncertain. Trimming took 6 bases from V and 0 from J, leaving 11 bases between them. CDR3 length: 14 amino acids. The CDR3 DNA follows: TGTGCCAGCAGGACACAATCCGTGAACACTGAAGCTTTCTTT. As protein: CASRTQSVNTEAFF.

The sample holds a few counts of this clonotype. The chain recombines TRBV6-1 with TRBJ2-7, with D perhaps given as TRBD1 or TRBD2 (5 bases each). The CDR3 has 15 amino acids. Trimming pared 2 bases from V and 5 bases from J, leaving 16 bases between. Germline assignment: CDR1 MNHNS and CDR2 SASEGT. The CDR3 DNA follows: TGTGCCAGCAGTGAAAAACCTGGGGGAGTTGACGAGCAGTACTTC. Translating it yields CASSEKPGGVDEQYF.

This clonotype has more than one count but fewer than ten. The chain combines TRBV6-2 or TRBV6-3 with TRBJ2-7; D is ambiguous. There are 14 residues in the CDR3. Looked up from germline, CDR1 is MNHEY and CDR2 is SVGEGT. Trimming shortened V by 7 bases and J by 0 bases, and 13 bases separated the two germline ends. CDR3 sequence reads: CASKVRTSSYEQYF. The CDR3 DNA reads TGTGCCAGCAAGGTGCGGACGAGCTCCTACGAGCAGTACTTC.